The 12 T cell receptor beta chains listed next were all sequenced from one sample in a study of cytomegalovirus exposure and HLA in healthy donors. PCR employed 60 Vbeta and 13 Jbeta primers. Clones were sequenced by immunoSEQ multiplex PCR, and TCRdb holds only the in-frame ones, with some missing. The table lists some 110,000 clones, approximately 80% of them singletons. The sequenced material came from PBMCs. The receptors derive from a man in his fifties or sixties in good health and CMV-seropositive.

This clone has more than one count but fewer than ten. V gene TRBV14 combines with J gene TRBJ2-1, with TRBD2 matching 13 bases. Germline V lookup: CDR1 SGHDN, CDR2 FVKESK. The CDR3 contains 17 residues. With V trimmed by 1 base and J by 6 bases, 6 bases remained unmatched. CDR3 sequence (DNA): TGTGCCAGCAGCCAAGGAAGTGGACTAGCGGGAGCCAATGAGCAGTTCTTC. Translating it yields CASSQGSGLAGANEQFF.

The rearrangement joins TRBV2 to TRBJ1-1, with TRBD1 matching 8 bases. V lost 8 bases, J lost 1 base, and 6 bases stayed unmatched. The CDR3 loop spans 14 amino acids. Germline V gene sequence: CDR1 SNHLY, CDR2 FYNNEI. CDR3 sequence reads: CASANRGWNTEAFF. The CDR3 nucleotides are TGTGCCAGCGCGAACAGGGGGTGGAACACTGAAGCTTTCTTT.

The chain employs TRBV28 and TRBJ1-1; TRBD1 matches 7 bases. Germline V gene data show CDR1 as MDHEN and CDR2 as SYDVKM. J gave up 0 bases and V 6 bases, and 7 bases lay outside the gene matches. The CDR3 length is 15 residues. The CDR3 DNA sequence: TGTGCCAGCAGCAGGGGGTTGTTTATGAACACTGAAGCTTTCTTT. It specifies CASSRGLFMNTEAFF.

Points on this clone: A far larger clone is one nucleotide away, so this likely arose from a read error. Other DNA sequences of this sample code for an identical CDR3. The genes are TRBV7-9 and TRBJ2-5, with a weak D call TRBD2 (5 bases). The CDR3 extends over 15 amino acids. Per germline, CDR1 SEHNR and CDR2 FQNEAQ (reference sequence). CDR3 region: CASSLAPQYQETQYF. CDR3 sequence (DNA): TGTGCGAGCAGCTTAGCGCCTCAGTACCAAGAGACCCAGTACTTC. Filled out from reference TRBV7-9 and TRBJ2-5, the complete variable domain reads DTGVSQNPRHKITKRGQNVTFRCDPISEHNRLYWYRQTLGQGPEFLTYFQNEAQLEKSRLLSDRFSAERPKGSFSTLEIQRTEQGDSAMYLCASSLAPQYQETQYFGPGTRLLVL.

The chain recombines TRBV11-2 with TRBJ2-2; maybe TRBD1 (6 bases). Germline CDR1 reads SGHAT; CDR2 reads FQNNGV. The CDR3 spans 14 residues. V was pared by 4 bases and J by 3 bases, with 9 bases between. The CDR3: CASSYRQDTGELFF. CDR3 nucleotide sequence: TGTGCCAGCAGCTACCGACAGGACACCGGGGAGCTGTTTTTT.

The chain links TRBV7-2 to TRBJ2-5; a weak D match, TRBD1 (5 bases). V was shortened by 5 bases and J by 4 bases, with 17 bases between the two germline ends. CDR3 size: 15 residues. Germline loops: CDR1 SGHTA, CDR2 FQGNSA. In DNA, the CDR3 is TGTGCCAGCAGCAAAACAGGCTGGCAGCGAGAGACCCAGTACTTC. Its protein is CASSKTGWQRETQYF.

Only one count was recorded for this clone. V gene TRBV7-3 combines with J gene TRBJ1-1; 7 nucleotides agree with TRBD1. The length of the CDR3 is 14 residues. Germline trimming cut 4 bases from V and 1 base from J; bases unmatched to any gene: 3. CDR1 and CDR2 (germline): SGHTA, FQGTGA. The DNA for the CDR3 is TGTGCCAGCAGCTCCCAGGGGGGGAACACTGAAGCTTTCTTT. Translation: CASSSQGGNTEAFF. The whole variable domain, remainder taken from reference TRBV7-3 and TRBJ1-1, is GAGVSQTPSNKVTEKGKYVELRCDPISGHTALYWYRQSLGQGPEFLIYFQGTGAADDSGLPNDRFFAVRPEGSVSTLKIQRTERGDSAVYLCASSSQGGNTEAFFGQGTRLTVV.

CDR3: CASSPGTGGVDQPQHF. For the CDR3, the DNA is TGTGCCAGCAGCCCCGGGACAGGGGGGGTCGATCAGCCCCAGCATTTT. The chain joins TRBV5-8 to TRBJ1-5, with 11 nucleotides matching TRBD1. The germline V gene has CDR1 SGHTS and CDR2 YDEGEE. This CDR3 is 16 amino acids long. With 4 bases clipped from V and 5 bases from J, the junction kept 8 bases outside the gene matches.

This clone was detected once. The chain couples TRBV4-1 to TRBJ2-6, with 9 bases that match TRBD1. V lost 0 bases, J lost 0 bases, and 6 bases stayed unmatched. Per the germline V gene, CDR1 is MGHRA and CDR2 is YSYEKL. The CDR3 is 19 residues long. CDR3 sequence: CASSQDRQGGSSGANVLTF. CDR3 nucleotide sequence: TGCGCCAGCAGCCAAGACCGACAGGGGGGGAGCTCTGGGGCCAACGTCCTGACTTTC.

CDR3 protein: CASSRESSESGANVLTF. DNA of the CDR3: TGTGCCAGTAGTCGGGAGAGCTCCGAGTCTGGGGCCAACGTCCTGACTTTC. The chain employs TRBV19 and TRBJ2-6; a possible D gene is TRBD2 (6 bases). CDR1 is LNHDA and CDR2 is SQIVND in the germline V gene (reference sequence). V lost 5 bases to trimming and J lost 1 base, with 15 bases between them. This CDR3 is 17 amino acids long.

The rearrangement joins TRBV4-2 to TRBJ1-2; a weak D match, TRBD1 (6 bases). With 0 bases removed from V and 2 bases from J, the gap between germline ends came to 10 bases. Germline loops: CDR1 LGHNA, CDR2 YNFKEQ. This CDR3 region has 15 residues. The CDR3 reads CASSQDAGANYGYTF. Here the CDR3 DNA reads TGTGCCAGCAGCCAAGATGCGGGGGCAAACTATGGCTACACCTTC.

The chain combines TRBV6-6 with TRBJ1-4; no firm D call. The CDR3 loop spans 14 amino acids. Germline CDR1 is MNHNY and CDR2 is SVGAGI (reference sequence). Trimming took off 2 bases at V and 7 bases at J, with 11 bases between the two ends. The CDR3 spells CASSYRPGSEKLFF. CDR3 DNA sequence: TGTGCCAGCAGTTACCGTCCGGGGAGTGAAAAACTGTTTTTT.